This T cell receptor beta chain was documented in a study of T-cell reconstitution after alpha-beta-depleted transplantation in children. Trimming at V came to 6 bases and at J to 3 bases, leaving 8 bases not matched to a gene. Germline V gene sequence: CDR1 DFQATT, CDR2 SNEGSKA (reference sequence). The CDR3 is made up of 14 amino acids. This clonotype was counted ten times or more. A library of TCRbeta sequences, prepared with unique molecular identifiers, was generated. TCRdb re-called the PCR reads through MiXCR, storing one row per CDR3 protein. The profile shows 200,000 to 300,000 distinct CDR3 sequences, 12% of them singletons.

V is TRBV20-1 and J is TRBJ1-1, with 9 positions matching TRBD1. The sample consisted of PBMCs from the stem cell graft donor, taken from the stem cell graft. This receptor was obtained from a human donor who donated a stem cell graft to a child with acute lymphoblastic leukemia. The chain's CDR3 is CSAKPGQGYTEAFF. DNA for the CDR3: TGCAGTGCAAAACCGGGACAGGGTTACACTGAAGCTTTCTTT.